This T cell receptor (beta chain) was sequenced in a study of breast tumors, draining lymph nodes, adjacent tissues. The lymph nodes were axillary draining lymph nodes from breast cancer patients. This clonotype came up many times. What it recognizes is unknown. CDR1 and CDR2 (germline): SGHNT, YENEEA. The CDR3 extends over 15 amino acids. V trimming: 5 bases; J trimming: 7 bases; junction bases outside the gene matches: 7. TCRdb ran MiXCR on the multiplex PCR reads and lists one entry per CDR3 protein. The data show around 130,000 distinct CDR3 sequences, less than 35% seen once. Study results and limitations: The lymph node origin of tumor T cells was framed as consistent with a hypothesis, not demonstrated. Compared with lymph nodes, tumors were less diverse; compared with nontumor tissue, more. Most tumor T cells seemingly derive from lymph node, then expand in tumor. Luminal-like breast cancer showed significantly greater tumor-nontumor repertoire similarity than basal-like breast cancer did.

Input material: axillary lymph node tissue. The genes are TRBV11-3 and TRBJ2-1; 11 positions agree with TRBD2. This clonotype was sampled from a female donor with breast cancer. Some clones in this sample may be carry-over from other donors' samples. The CDR3 sequence: CASSLGLAGLNEQFF. CDR3 in DNA: TGTGCCAGCAGCCTCGGACTAGCGGGTTTGAATGAGCAGTTCTTC.